These T cell receptor beta chains were read from a single sample in a study of T cell responses to AZD1222 COVID-19 vaccine. Clones were read by immunoSEQ multiplex PCR, and TCRdb kept only the in-frame ones, dropping some. Seen here are about 140,000 clones, roughly 92% observed once, and the top ten hold around 3.5%. The sample consisted of peripheral blood, taken 28 days after the second AZD1222 dose. These receptors were obtained from an adult who received the AZD1222 COVID-19 vaccine. Both conserved end residues are part of each CDR3. The order of the fields is clone size, D gene, V gene, J gene, CDR3 protein, CDR3 DNA. D genes are given only for firm matches. Some rows have no size entry. The others give once, few or many, or a class for an expanded clone.

.	TRBD1	TRBV10-3	TRBJ2-1	CAIREGGSSYNEQFF	TGTGCCATCCGTGAAGGGGGCAGCTCCTACAATGAGCAGTTCTTC
once	.	TRBV6-5	TRBJ2-3	CASSYSLADTQYF	TGTGCCAGCAGTTACTCCCTGGCAGATACGCAGTATTTT
.	TRBD2	TRBV24-1	TRBJ2-1	CATSDAGLAGGTYNEQFF	TGTGCCACCAGTGACGCGGGACTAGCGGGAGGGACCTACAATGAGCAGTTCTTC
.	.	TRBV7-9	TRBJ2-7	CASSLSQAYEQYF	TGTGCCAGCAGCTTGAGCCAGGCCTACGAGCAGTACTTC
.	.	TRBV6-1	TRBJ2-5	CASSEALAITSPQETQYF	TGTGCCAGCAGTGAAGCCCTCGCAATCACTAGTCCCCAAGAGACCCAGTACTTC
.	TRBD1	TRBV4-2	TRBJ1-6	CASSQAPRDRQNSPLHF	TGTGCCAGCAGCCAGGCGCCCCGGGACAGGCAGAATTCACCCCTCCACTTT
.	.	TRBV10-1	TRBJ2-2	CASSETTRRVTGELFF	TGCGCCAGCAGTGAGACCACCCGCCGTGTCACCGGGGAGCTGTTTTTT
.	.	TRBV5-6	TRBJ1-2	CASSDPAEVYGYTF	TGTGCCAGCAGCGATCCGGCCGAAGTCTATGGCTACACCTTC
.	.	TRBV10-1	TRBJ1-2	CASEREGGLTYGYTF	TGCGCCAGCGAACGGGAGGGGGGTCTTACCTATGGCTACACCTTC
.	.	TRBV5-8	TRBJ1-6	CASTNGGRVSPLHF	TGTGCCAGCACAAACGGGGGGCGAGTCTCACCCCTCCACTTT
.	.	TRBV7-8	TRBJ2-5	CASSLGGPTDVQETQYF	TGTGCCAGCAGCTTAGGGGGGCCGACAGACGTCCAAGAGACCCAGTACTTC
.	.	TRBV5-1	TRBJ2-4	CASSRDGTGKNIQYF	TGCGCCAGCAGCCGGGACGGGACTGGCAAAAACATTCAGTACTTC
once	TRBD2	TRBV7-8	TRBJ2-5	CASSLVGLAGETQYF	TGTGCCAGCAGCTTAGTGGGACTAGCGGGAGAGACCCAGTACTTC
.	TRBD2	TRBV19	TRBJ2-1	CASTQRGLLNEQFF	TGTGCCAGTACCCAGCGGGGTTTACTAAATGAGCAGTTCTTC
.	TRBD1	TRBV19	TRBJ2-6	CASMTGTGDAGANVLTF	TGTGCCAGTATGACCGGGACAGGGGACGCTGGGGCCAACGTCCTGACTTTC
once	.	TRBV4-1	TRBJ2-7	CASSPRADASYEQYF	TGCGCCAGCAGCCCTCGGGCAGACGCCTCCTACGAGCAGTACTTC
.	TRBD1	TRBV7-8	TRBJ1-2	CASSTPRQGHGYTF	TGTGCCAGCAGCACACCCCGACAGGGTCATGGCTACACCTTC
.	.	TRBV11-3	TRBJ2-4	CASSPDRLGIQYF	TGTGCCAGCAGCCCGGATAGGCTAGGCATTCAGTACTTC
.	.	TRBV1	TRBJ2-7	CTSSQDEGLADRFNEQYF	TGCACCAGCAGCCAAGATGAAGGACTAGCGGACCGTTTTAACGAGCAGTACTTC
few	.	TRBV19	TRBJ2-1	CASHGGTNHNEQFF	TGTGCCAGCCACGGCGGGACGAACCACAATGAGCAGTTCTTC
.	.	TRBV27	TRBJ1-1	CASSLQGRTEAFF	TGTGCCAGCAGTTTACAGGGCCGCACTGAAGCTTTCTTT
.	TRBD1	TRBV6-6	TRBJ1-1	CASSYGQVNTEAFF	TGTGCCAGCAGTTACGGACAGGTAAACACTGAAGCTTTCTTT
.	.	TRBV19	TRBJ1-4	CASSSTQGKGEKLFF	TGTGCCAGTTCATCCACGCAGGGGAAAGGGGAAAAACTGTTTTTT
.	TRBD2	TRBV6-5	TRBJ2-7	CASSLAAHYEQYF	TGTGCCAGCAGCCTAGCGGCTCACTACGAGCAGTACTTC
.	.	TRBV11-2	TRBJ1-5	CASSREAGSDQPQHF	TGTGCCAGCAGCCGCGAGGCAGGGAGTGATCAGCCCCAGCATTTT
.	.	TRBV28	TRBJ2-7	CASSSSDIFNEQYF	TGTGCCAGCAGTTCGTCGGACATCTTTAACGAGCAGTACTTC
.	TRBD1	TRBV11-2	TRBJ1-1	CASSLPNSTGRRRNTEAFF	TGTGCCAGCAGCTTACCAAACTCGACAGGGAGGAGGAGGAACACTGAAGCTTTCTTT
once	TRBD2	TRBV6-5	TRBJ2-7	CASSYSSRGEAYEQYF	TGTGCCAGCAGTTACTCGAGTCGGGGGGAAGCCTACGAGCAGTACTTC
.	.	TRBV5-5	TRBJ1-5	CASSLRTDSNQPQHF	TGTGCCAGCAGCCTCCGGACAGATAGCAATCAGCCCCAGCATTTT
.	TRBD1	TRBV19	TRBJ1-2	CASSIPDRGYGYTF	TGTGCCAGTAGTATCCCCGACAGGGGTTATGGCTACACCTTC
.	.	TRBV6-5	TRBJ1-6	CASSSQPPFYGSPLHF	TGTGCCAGCAGTTCACAACCACCGTTTTATGGTTCACCCCTCCACTTT
once	TRBD1	TRBV9	TRBJ1-1	CASSVATGGHFAAEAFF	TGTGCCAGCAGCGTAGCTACAGGGGGACACTTTGCGGCTGAAGCTTTCTTT
.	.	TRBV14	TRBJ1-2	CASSQVSGANYGYTF	TGTGCCAGCAGCCAAGTCTCGGGAGCTAACTATGGCTACACCTTC
few	.	TRBV4-1	TRBJ1-4	CASSQDPGRATNEKLFF	TGCGCCAGCAGCCAAGACCCTGGTCGGGCAACTAATGAAAAACTGTTTTTT
.	TRBD2	TRBV6-2/TRBV6-3	TRBJ2-2	CASSYGLAAGGELFF	TGTGCCAGCAGTTACGGACTAGCGGCCGGCGGGGAGCTGTTTTTT
.	TRBD1	TRBV7-4	TRBJ2-3	CASSSDRGRTDTQYF	TGTGCCAGCAGCTCTGACAGGGGGAGGACAGATACGCAGTATTTT
.	TRBD2	TRBV2	TRBJ2-7	CASSEKPGLTYEQYF	TGTGCCAGCAGTGAAAAACCGGGACTAACCTACGAGCAGTACTTC
.	TRBD1	TRBV19	TRBJ1-6	CASSRKEASTGRNSPLHF	TGTGCCAGTAGTAGGAAAGAAGCTTCGACAGGGAGGAATTCACCCCTCCACTTT
once	TRBD2	TRBV7-2	TRBJ2-2	CASSFQRGNTGELFF	TGTGCCAGCAGCTTCCAGCGGGGGAACACCGGGGAGCTGTTTTTT
.	TRBD2	TRBV24-1	TRBJ2-1	CATSDPGLAYNEQFF	TGTGCCACCAGTGATCCGGGACTAGCGTACAATGAGCAGTTCTTC
.	TRBD1	TRBV7-2	TRBJ1-1	CASSIDGTGVNTEAFF	TGTGCCAGCAGCATCGACGGGACAGGGGTGAACACTGAAGCTTTCTTT
.	.	TRBV7-6	TRBJ2-7	CASSLSPTNEQYF	TGTGCCAGCAGCCTCAGCCCCACCAATGAGCAGTACTTC
once	.	TRBV6-6	TRBJ2-2	CASSWPNTGELFF	TGTGCCAGCAGTTGGCCGAACACCGGGGAGCTGTTTTTT
.	.	TRBV28	TRBJ2-3	CASSPGSSTDTQYF	TGTGCCAGCAGCCCAGGGTCGAGCACAGATACGCAGTATTTT
.	.	TRBV5-1	TRBJ2-2	CASSLEGVAGELFF	TGCGCCAGCAGCTTGGAGGGAGTTGCCGGGGAGCTGTTTTTT
.	TRBD2	TRBV30	TRBJ2-3	CAWSEGLASDTQYF	TGTGCCTGGAGTGAGGGACTAGCGTCAGATACGCAGTATTTT
once	.	TRBV9	TRBJ2-2	CASSPFNTGELFF	TGTGCCAGCAGCCCTTTTAACACCGGGGAGCTGTTTTTT
.	TRBD2	TRBV28	TRBJ2-7	CASIGAGGHGAYEQYF	TGTGCCAGCATAGGCGCGGGAGGCCATGGGGCGTACGAGCAGTACTTC
.	TRBD2	TRBV6-5	TRBJ2-1	CASSLGSGGGLEQFF	TGTGCCAGCAGTTTGGGCTCGGGGGGGGGTTTAGAGCAGTTCTTC
few	.	TRBV28	TRBJ1-2	CASSASNYGYTF	TGTGCCAGCAGTGCGAGCAACTATGGCTACACCTTC